Shown below are 5 T cell receptor beta chains from a single sample sequenced in a study of a mutant IDH1 vaccine in newly diagnosed glioma. For these TCRs, the target antigens are not known. Noted time point: week 11, during vaccination. Each vaccine dose was 300 ug of mutant IDH1 20-mer peptide, with topical imiquimod. Produced via immunoSEQ multiplex PCR; TCRdb's table is partial and in-frame only. The table records tens of thousands of clones, about 88% of them present only once. The specimen comprised PBMCs, sampled from a glioma patient whose treatment included an IDH1 peptide vaccine. These receptors came from a woman in her 50s with glioma.

The rearrangement joins TRBV9 to TRBJ1-1, with unresolved D. Germline V gene data show CDR1 as SGDLS and CDR2 as YYNGEE. Between the trimmed V and J ends, which lost 0 bases and 0 bases, there was a span of 12 bases. CDR3 size: 16 residues. This CDR3 is CASSVVSVGMNTEAFF. The CDR3 bases are TGTGCCAGCAGCGTAGTTTCGGTCGGAATGAACACTGAAGCTTTCTTT.

This clone has only a few counts. The chain has TRBV4-2 and TRBJ2-2; TRBD2 matches at 10 bases. Germline V gene data show CDR1 as LGHNA and CDR2 as YNFKEQ. V lost 4 bases to trimming and J lost 8 bases; unmatched junction nucleotides: 10. The CDR3 is 16 residues long. Written as DNA, the CDR3 is TGTGCCAGCAGCCCGTACAGCGGGGGGGCCAGGGGGGAGCTGTTTTTT. This translates into CASSPYSGGARGELFF.

The V gene is TRBV7-9, the J gene TRBJ1-2; 7 bases fit TRBD1. The CDR3 sequence is 14 residues long. Germline CDR1 SEHNR, CDR2 FQNEAQ (reference sequence). The V segment lost 1 base and the J segment 5 bases; nucleotides outside the gene matches: 4. The DNA of the CDR3 is TGTGCCAGCAGCTTAGATGGGACAGATTATGGCTACACCTTC. Translated: CASSLDGTDYGYTF.

The chain combines TRBV5-5 with TRBJ2-2; D gene unclear. CDR3 size: 15 residues. Trimming removed 4 bases at V and 8 bases at J, with 18 bases between. Germline assignment: CDR1 SGHKS and CDR2 YYEKEE (reference sequence). CDR3 sequence: CASSPLLQTYGELFF. The CDR3, as DNA: TGTGCCAGCAGCCCGCTCCTCCAGACATATGGGGAGCTGTTTTTT.

This clone was detected once. This chain links TRBV5-1 with TRBJ2-2; D gene unclear. Germline V CDR1 and CDR2: SGHRS, YFSETQ. CDR3 length: 15 amino acids. Trimming shortened V by 2 bases and J by 5 bases, and 13 bases separated the two germline ends. In nucleotides, the CDR3 is TGCGCCAGCAGCTTAGGGCCCCCCAGGACCGGGGAGCTGTTTTTT. Its protein is CASSLGPPRTGELFF.